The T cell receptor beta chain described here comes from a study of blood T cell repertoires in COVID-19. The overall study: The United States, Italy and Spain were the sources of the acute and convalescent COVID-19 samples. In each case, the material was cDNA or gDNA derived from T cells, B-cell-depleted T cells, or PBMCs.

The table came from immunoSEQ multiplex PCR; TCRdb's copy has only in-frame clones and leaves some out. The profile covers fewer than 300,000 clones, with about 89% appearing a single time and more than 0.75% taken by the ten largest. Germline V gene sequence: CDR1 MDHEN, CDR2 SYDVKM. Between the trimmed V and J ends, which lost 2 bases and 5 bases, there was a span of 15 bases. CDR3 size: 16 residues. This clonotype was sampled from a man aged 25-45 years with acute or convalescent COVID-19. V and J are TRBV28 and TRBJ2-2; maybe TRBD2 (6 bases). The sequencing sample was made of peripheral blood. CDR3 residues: CASSLAPTLATGELFF. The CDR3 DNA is TGTGCCAGCAGTTTAGCGCCCACTCTAGCGACCGGGGAGCTGTTTTTT.